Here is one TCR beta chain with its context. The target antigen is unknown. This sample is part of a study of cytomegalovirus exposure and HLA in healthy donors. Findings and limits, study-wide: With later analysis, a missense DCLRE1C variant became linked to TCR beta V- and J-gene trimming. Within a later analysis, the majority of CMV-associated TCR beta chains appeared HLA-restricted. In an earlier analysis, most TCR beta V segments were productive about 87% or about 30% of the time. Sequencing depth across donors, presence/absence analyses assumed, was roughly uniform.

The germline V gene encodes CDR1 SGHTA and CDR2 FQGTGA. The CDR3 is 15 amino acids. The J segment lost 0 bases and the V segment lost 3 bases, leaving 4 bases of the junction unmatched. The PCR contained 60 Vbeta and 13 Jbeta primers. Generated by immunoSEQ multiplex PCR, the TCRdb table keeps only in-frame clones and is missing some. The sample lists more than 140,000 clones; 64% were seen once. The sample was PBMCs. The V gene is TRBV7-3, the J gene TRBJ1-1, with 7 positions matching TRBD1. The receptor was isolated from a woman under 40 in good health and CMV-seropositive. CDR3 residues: CASSLTGSMNTEAFF. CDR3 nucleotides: TGTGCCAGCAGCTTGACAGGGTCCATGAACACTGAAGCTTTCTTT.